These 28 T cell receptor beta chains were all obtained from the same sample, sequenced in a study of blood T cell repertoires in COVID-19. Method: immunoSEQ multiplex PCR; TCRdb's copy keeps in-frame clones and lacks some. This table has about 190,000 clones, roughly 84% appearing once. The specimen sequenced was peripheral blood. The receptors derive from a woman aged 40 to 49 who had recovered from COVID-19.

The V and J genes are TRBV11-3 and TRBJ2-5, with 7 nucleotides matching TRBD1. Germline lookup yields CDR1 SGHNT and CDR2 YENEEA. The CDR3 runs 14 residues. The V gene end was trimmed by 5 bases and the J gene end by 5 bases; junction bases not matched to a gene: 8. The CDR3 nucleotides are TGTGCCAGCAGCCACAGGGGATCTCAGGAGACCCAGTACTTC. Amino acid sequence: CASSHRGSQETQYF.

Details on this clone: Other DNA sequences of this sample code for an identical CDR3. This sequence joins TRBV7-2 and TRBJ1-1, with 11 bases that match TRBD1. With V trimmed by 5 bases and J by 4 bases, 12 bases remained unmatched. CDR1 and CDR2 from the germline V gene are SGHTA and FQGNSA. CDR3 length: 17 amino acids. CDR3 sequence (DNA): TGTGCCAGCAGCCTGGACAGGGGGCGGAAAGGTGGCACTGAAGCTTTCTTT. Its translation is CASSLDRGRKGGTEAFF.

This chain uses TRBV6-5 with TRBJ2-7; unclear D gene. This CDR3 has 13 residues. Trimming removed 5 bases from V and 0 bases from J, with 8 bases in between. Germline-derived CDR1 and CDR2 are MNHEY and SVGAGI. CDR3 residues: CASSRPSSYEQYF. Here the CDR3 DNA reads TGTGCCAGCAGTCGTCCCAGCTCCTACGAGCAGTACTTC.

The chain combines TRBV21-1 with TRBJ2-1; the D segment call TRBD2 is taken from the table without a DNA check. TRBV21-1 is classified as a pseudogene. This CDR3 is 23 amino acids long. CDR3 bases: TGTGCCAGCAGCACAACCCGAAACGTTCCAGGACTAGCGGGAGTTGTCTCCTACAATGAGCAGTTCTTC. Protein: CASSTTRNVPGLAGVVSYNEQFF.

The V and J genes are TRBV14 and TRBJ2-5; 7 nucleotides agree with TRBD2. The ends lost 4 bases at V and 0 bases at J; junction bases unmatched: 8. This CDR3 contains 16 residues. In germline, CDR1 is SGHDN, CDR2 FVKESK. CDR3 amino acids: CASSPLAGSDQETQYF. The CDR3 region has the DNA TGTGCCAGCAGCCCTTTAGCGGGTTCAGACCAAGAGACCCAGTACTTC.

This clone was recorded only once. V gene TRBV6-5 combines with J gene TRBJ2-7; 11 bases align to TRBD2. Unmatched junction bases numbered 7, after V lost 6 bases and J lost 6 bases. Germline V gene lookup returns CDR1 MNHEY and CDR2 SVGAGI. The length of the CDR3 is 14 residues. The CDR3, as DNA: TGTGCCAGCAGACTAGCGGGAGTTCGCTCCGAGCAGTACTTC. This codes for CASRLAGVRSEQYF.

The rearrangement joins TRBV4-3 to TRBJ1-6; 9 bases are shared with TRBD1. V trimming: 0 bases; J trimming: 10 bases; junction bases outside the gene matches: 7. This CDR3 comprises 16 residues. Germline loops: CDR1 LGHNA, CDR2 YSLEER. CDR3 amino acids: CASSQEPGQGGSPLHF. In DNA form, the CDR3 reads TGCGCCAGCAGCCAAGAACCGGGACAGGGTGGATCACCCCTCCACTTT.

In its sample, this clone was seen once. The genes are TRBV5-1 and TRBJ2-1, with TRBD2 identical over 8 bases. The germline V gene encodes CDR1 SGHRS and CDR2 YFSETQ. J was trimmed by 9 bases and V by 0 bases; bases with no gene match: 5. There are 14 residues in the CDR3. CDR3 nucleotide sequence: TGCGCCAGCAGCTTGGTAGCGGGATTGGGTGAGCAGTTCTTC. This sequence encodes CASSLVAGLGEQFF.

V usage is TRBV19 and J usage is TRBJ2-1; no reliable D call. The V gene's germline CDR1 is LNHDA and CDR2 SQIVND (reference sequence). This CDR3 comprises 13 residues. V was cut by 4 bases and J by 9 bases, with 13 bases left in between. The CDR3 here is CASSTTEWAEQFF. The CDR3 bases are TGTGCCAGTAGTACCACGGAATGGGCTGAGCAGTTCTTC.

The DNA for the CDR3 is TGTGCCAGTAGTCCCCCAAGGTGGGGAGACGGCTCCTACAATGAGCAGTTCTTC. Residues: CASSPPRWGDGSYNEQFF. The rearrangement links TRBV19 to TRBJ2-1, with D perhaps TRBD2 (5 bases). V was pared by 5 bases and J by 0 bases, with 20 bases between. The CDR3 spans 18 residues. Germline V lookup: CDR1 LNHDA, CDR2 SQIVND (reference sequence).

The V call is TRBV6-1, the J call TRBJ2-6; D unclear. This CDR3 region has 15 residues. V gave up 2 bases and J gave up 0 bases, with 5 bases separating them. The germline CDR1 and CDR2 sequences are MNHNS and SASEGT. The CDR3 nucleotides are TGTGCCAGCAGTGAAATTAGCTCTGGGGCCAACGTCCTGACTTTC. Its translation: CASSEISSGANVLTF.

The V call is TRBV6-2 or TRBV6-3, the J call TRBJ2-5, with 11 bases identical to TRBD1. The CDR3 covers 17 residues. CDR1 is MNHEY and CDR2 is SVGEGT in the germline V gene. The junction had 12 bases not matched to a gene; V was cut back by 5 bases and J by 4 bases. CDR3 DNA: TGTGCCAGCAGTCCCTTTACCGGGACAGGGGGAAGAGAGACCCAGTACTTC. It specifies CASSPFTGTGGRETQYF.

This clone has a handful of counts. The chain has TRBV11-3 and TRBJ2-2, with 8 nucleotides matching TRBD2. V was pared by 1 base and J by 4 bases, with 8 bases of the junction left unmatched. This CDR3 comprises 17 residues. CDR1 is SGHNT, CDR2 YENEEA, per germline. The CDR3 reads CASSLVPSAGGTGELFF. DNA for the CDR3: TGTGCCAGCAGCTTAGTGCCCTCGGCGGGAGGCACCGGGGAGCTGTTTTTT. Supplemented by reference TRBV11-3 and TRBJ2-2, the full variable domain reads EAGVVQSPRYKIIEKKQPVAFWCNPISGHNTLYWYLQNLGQGPELLIRYENEEAVDDSQLPKDRFSAERLKGVDSTLKIQPAELGDSAVYLCASSLVPSAGGTGELFFGEGSRLTVL.

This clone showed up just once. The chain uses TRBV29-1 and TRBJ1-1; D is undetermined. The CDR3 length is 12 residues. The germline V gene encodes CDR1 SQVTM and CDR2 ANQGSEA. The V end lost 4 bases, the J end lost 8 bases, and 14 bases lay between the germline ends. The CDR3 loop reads CSVVSHYPEAFF. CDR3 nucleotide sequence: TGCAGCGTTGTGTCGCACTATCCAGAAGCTTTCTTT.

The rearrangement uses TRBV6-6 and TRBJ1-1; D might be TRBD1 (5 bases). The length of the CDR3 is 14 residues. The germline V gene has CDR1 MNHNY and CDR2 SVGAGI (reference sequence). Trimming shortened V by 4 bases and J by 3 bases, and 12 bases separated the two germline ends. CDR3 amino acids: CASSSLWGDTEAFF. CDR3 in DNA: TGTGCCAGCAGTTCCTTGTGGGGGGACACTGAAGCTTTCTTT.

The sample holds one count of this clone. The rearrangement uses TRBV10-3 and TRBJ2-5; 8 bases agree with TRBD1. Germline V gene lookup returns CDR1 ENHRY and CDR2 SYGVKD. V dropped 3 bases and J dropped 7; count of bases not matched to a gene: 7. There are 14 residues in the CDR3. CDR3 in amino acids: CAISDQGARGTQYF. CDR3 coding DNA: TGTGCCATCAGTGATCAGGGGGCGCGTGGGACCCAGTACTTC.

The CDR3 DNA sequence: TGCGCCAGCAGCCTTGCCCCGACAGGGGGAACACCCGAAGCTTTCTTT. Translated, it gives CASSLAPTGGTPEAFF. The V gene is TRBV5-1, the J gene TRBJ1-1, with 9 bases matching TRBD1. CDR1 is SGHRS, CDR2 YFSETQ, per germline. This CDR3 has 16 residues. Trimming cost V 4 bases and J 8 bases; bases outside gene matches: 15.

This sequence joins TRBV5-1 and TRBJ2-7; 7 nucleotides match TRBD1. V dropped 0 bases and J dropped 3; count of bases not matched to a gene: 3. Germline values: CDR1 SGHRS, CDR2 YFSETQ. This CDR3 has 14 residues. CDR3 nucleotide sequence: TGCGCCAGCAGCTTGGGTGACAGGGACTACGAGCAGTACTTC. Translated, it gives CASSLGDRDYEQYF.

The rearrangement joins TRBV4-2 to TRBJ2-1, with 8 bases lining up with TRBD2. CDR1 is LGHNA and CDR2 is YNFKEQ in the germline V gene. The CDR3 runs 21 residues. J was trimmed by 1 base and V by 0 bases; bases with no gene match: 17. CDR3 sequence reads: CASSQDSASGSIPISYNEQFF. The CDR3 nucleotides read TGTGCCAGCAGCCAAGATTCGGCTAGCGGGTCCATACCCATATCCTACAATGAGCAGTTCTTC.

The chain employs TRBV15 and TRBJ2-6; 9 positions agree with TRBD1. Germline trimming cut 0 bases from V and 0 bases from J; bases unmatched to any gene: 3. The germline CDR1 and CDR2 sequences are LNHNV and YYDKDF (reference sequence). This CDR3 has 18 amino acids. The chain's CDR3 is CATSRDTGGLSGANVLTF. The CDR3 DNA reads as TGTGCCACCAGCAGAGATACAGGGGGCCTCTCTGGGGCCAACGTCCTGACTTTC.

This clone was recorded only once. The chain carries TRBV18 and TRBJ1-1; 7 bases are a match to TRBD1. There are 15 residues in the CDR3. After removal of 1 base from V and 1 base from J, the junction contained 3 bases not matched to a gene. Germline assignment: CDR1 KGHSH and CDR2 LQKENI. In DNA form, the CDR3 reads TGTGCCAGCTCACCACGAAGGGGGCAGAACACTGAAGCTTTCTTT. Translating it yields CASSPRRGQNTEAFF.

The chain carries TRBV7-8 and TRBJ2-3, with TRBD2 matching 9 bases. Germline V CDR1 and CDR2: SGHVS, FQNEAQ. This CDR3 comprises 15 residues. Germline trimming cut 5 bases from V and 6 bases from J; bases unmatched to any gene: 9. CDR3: CASSTTGTSWDTQYF. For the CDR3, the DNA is TGTGCCAGCAGCACGACCGGGACTAGCTGGGATACGCAGTATTTT.

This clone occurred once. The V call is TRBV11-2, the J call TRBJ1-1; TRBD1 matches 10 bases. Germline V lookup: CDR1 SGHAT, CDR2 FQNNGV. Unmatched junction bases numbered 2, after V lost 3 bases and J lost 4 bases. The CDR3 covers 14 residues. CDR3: CASSLGQGSTEAFF. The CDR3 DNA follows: TGTGCCAGCAGCTTGGGACAGGGGTCCACTGAAGCTTTCTTT.

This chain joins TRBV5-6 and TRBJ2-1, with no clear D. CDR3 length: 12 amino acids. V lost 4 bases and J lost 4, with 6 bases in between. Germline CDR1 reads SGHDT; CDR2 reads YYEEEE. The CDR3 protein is CASSLRYNEQFF. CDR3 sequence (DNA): TGTGCCAGCAGCCTAAGATACAATGAGCAGTTCTTC.

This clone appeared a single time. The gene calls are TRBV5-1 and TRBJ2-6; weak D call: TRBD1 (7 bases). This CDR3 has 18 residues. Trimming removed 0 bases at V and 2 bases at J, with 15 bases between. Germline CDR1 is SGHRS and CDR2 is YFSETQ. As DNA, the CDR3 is TGCGCCAGCAGCTTGGTGCGGACAGGAGGGACTGGGGCCAACGTCCTGACTTTC. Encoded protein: CASSLVRTGGTGANVLTF.

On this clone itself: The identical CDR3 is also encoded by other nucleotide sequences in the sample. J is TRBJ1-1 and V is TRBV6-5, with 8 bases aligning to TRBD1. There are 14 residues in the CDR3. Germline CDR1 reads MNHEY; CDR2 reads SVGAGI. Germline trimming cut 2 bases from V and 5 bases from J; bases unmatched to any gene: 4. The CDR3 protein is CASSYDRGGTEAFF. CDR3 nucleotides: TGTGCCAGCAGTTACGACAGGGGAGGGACTGAAGCTTTCTTT.

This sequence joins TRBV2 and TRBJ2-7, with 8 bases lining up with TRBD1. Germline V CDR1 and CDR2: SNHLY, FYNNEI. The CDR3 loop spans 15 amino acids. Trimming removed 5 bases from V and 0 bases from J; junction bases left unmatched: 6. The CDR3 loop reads CASSHPDRASYEQYF. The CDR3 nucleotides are TGTGCCAGCAGTCACCCGGACAGGGCCTCCTACGAGCAGTACTTC.

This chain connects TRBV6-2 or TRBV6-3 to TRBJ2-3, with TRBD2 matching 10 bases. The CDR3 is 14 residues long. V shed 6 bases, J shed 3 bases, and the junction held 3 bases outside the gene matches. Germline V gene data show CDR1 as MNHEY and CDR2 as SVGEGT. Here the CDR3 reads CASSWGLATDTQYF. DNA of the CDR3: TGTGCCAGCAGCTGGGGACTAGCGACAGATACGCAGTATTTT.